This T cell receptor beta chain is from a study of cytomegalovirus exposure and HLA in healthy donors. Clones were sequenced by immunoSEQ multiplex PCR, and TCRdb holds only the in-frame ones, with some missing. Among roughly 56,000 clones listed, 85% to 95% were seen once. The clonotype originates from a man aged 18 to 35 in good health and CMV-seronegative. The specimen sequenced was PBMCs.

The CDR3, as DNA: TGTGCCAGCAGGGGCCGGTTTGGGACAGGCAACACCGGGGAGCTGTTTTTT. Its protein is CASRGRFGTGNTGELFF. The J gene is TRBJ2-2, the V gene TRBV5-5, with TRBD1 matching 8 bases. J was trimmed by 2 bases and V by 5 bases; bases with no gene match: 11. This CDR3 has 17 amino acids. Germline V gene lookup returns CDR1 SGHKS and CDR2 YYEKEE (reference sequence).